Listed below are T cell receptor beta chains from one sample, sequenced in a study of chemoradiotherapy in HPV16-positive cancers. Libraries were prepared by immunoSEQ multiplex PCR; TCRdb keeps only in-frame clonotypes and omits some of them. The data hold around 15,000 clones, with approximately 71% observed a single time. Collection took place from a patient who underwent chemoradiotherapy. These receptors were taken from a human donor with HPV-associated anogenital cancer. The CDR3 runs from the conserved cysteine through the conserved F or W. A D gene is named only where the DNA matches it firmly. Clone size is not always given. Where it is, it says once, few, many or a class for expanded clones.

cdr3_nt: TGCGCCAGCAGCTTGGACGGGGACAGATCCCAAACCCACTTC
cdr3_aa: CASSLDGDRSQTHF
v_call: TRBV5-1
d_call: TRBD1
j_call: TRBJ2-7
clone_size: few

cdr3_nt: TGCGCCAGCATGACTAGCGGGGGCCAGAACACCGGGGAGCTGTTTTTT
cdr3_aa: CASMTSGGQNTGELFF
v_call: TRBV5-1
d_call: TRBD2
j_call: TRBJ2-2
clone_size: NA

cdr3_nt: TGTGCCAGCAGGGCCCCGGGACAAAATTTCTACGAGCAGTACTTC
cdr3_aa: CASRAPGQNFYEQYF
v_call: TRBV2
d_call: NA
j_call: TRBJ2-7
clone_size: once

cdr3_nt: TGTGCCAGCAGTTCCGCATGGACAGGGGTGACGGGAGGCTACACCTTC
cdr3_aa: CASSSAWTGVTGGYTF
v_call: TRBV28
d_call: TRBD1
j_call: TRBJ1-2
clone_size: NA

cdr3_nt: TGTGCCAGCAGCGTAGGGACATCCACAGATACGCAGTATTTT
cdr3_aa: CASSVGTSTDTQYF
v_call: TRBV9
d_call: NA
j_call: TRBJ2-3
clone_size: few

cdr3_nt: TGTGCCAGCAGCCCGCAACAGGGGTTGGCCACTGAAGCTTTCTTT
cdr3_aa: CASSPQQGLATEAFF
v_call: TRBV7-9
d_call: TRBD1
j_call: TRBJ1-1
clone_size: few

cdr3_nt: TGTGCCAGCAGCCTTTATCGGGGGACTGAAGCTTTCTTT
cdr3_aa: CASSLYRGTEAFF
v_call: TRBV11-2
d_call: NA
j_call: TRBJ1-1
clone_size: NA

cdr3_nt: TGTGCCAGCTATACCACCTCGACTCCAAGGAGGGGGACCCGTAGGAGCTATGGCTACACCTTC
cdr3_aa: CASYTTSTPRRGTRRSYGYTF
v_call: TRBV21-1
d_call: NA
j_call: TRBJ1-2
clone_size: NA

cdr3_nt: TGTGCCAGCACAGGACAGGGAAGCACCGGGGAGCTGTTTTTT
cdr3_aa: CASTGQGSTGELFF
v_call: TRBV2
d_call: TRBD1
j_call: TRBJ2-2
clone_size: once

cdr3_nt: TGTGCCAGCAGCTTGGATATGAACACTGAAGCTTTCTTT
cdr3_aa: CASSLDMNTEAFF
v_call: TRBV7-9
d_call: NA
j_call: TRBJ1-1
clone_size: NA

cdr3_nt: TGCGCCAGCAGCTTGAATGGCTACACCTTC
cdr3_aa: CASSLNGYTF
v_call: TRBV5-1
d_call: NA
j_call: TRBJ1-2
clone_size: NA

cdr3_nt: TGTGCCATCAGTGCCCAGGGGACCTCTGGAAACACCATATATTTT
cdr3_aa: CAISAQGTSGNTIYF
v_call: TRBV10-3
d_call: NA
j_call: TRBJ1-3
clone_size: NA

cdr3_nt: TGTGCCAGCAGGGACTCCAGCTACGAGCAGTACTTC
cdr3_aa: CASRDSSYEQYF
v_call: TRBV27
d_call: NA
j_call: TRBJ2-7
clone_size: NA

cdr3_nt: TGTGCCAGCAGTGAAGGGGGTAGCACAGATACGCAGTATTTT
cdr3_aa: CASSEGGSTDTQYF
v_call: TRBV6-1
d_call: NA
j_call: TRBJ2-3
clone_size: NA

cdr3_nt: TGTGCCAGCTCACCATCCCTAGCGCCTACCACAGATACGCAGTATTTT
cdr3_aa: CASSPSLAPTTDTQYF
v_call: TRBV18
d_call: NA
j_call: TRBJ2-3
clone_size: once

cdr3_nt: TGTGCCAGCAGCCGTCTCCTGGCCAAGGCGTCACCCCTCCACTTT
cdr3_aa: CASSRLLAKASPLHF
v_call: TRBV7-2
d_call: NA
j_call: TRBJ1-6
clone_size: NA

cdr3_nt: TGTGCCGTCTCAGGGGTAACCGGGGAGCTGTTTTTT
cdr3_aa: CAVSGVTGELFF
v_call: TRBV10-3
d_call: NA
j_call: TRBJ2-2
clone_size: NA

cdr3_nt: TGCGCCAGCAGCTTGGCCGTCCAACCCGGAGAGACCCAGTACTTC
cdr3_aa: CASSLAVQPGETQYF
v_call: TRBV5-1
d_call: NA
j_call: TRBJ2-5
clone_size: NA

cdr3_nt: TGTGCCAGTAGTATAGTAGGAGTTGGCAATCAGCCCCAGCATTTT
cdr3_aa: CASSIVGVGNQPQHF
v_call: TRBV19
d_call: NA
j_call: TRBJ1-5
clone_size: NA

cdr3_nt: TGTGCCAGCAGCATGGGAAACTCCTACGAGCAGTACTTC
cdr3_aa: CASSMGNSYEQYF
v_call: TRBV7-9
d_call: NA
j_call: TRBJ2-7
clone_size: few

cdr3_nt: TGTGCCAGTAGTATTGGGGGCTCTGGGGCCAACGTCCTGACTTTC
cdr3_aa: CASSIGGSGANVLTF
v_call: TRBV19
d_call: NA
j_call: TRBJ2-6
clone_size: NA

cdr3_nt: TGTGCCAGCAGTAGACAGGGTGCTGGGGAGCTGTTTTTT
cdr3_aa: CASSRQGAGELFF
v_call: TRBV6-5
d_call: TRBD1
j_call: TRBJ2-2
clone_size: few

cdr3_nt: TGCAGTGCGCCTCTCGTGGAGACCCAGTACTTC
cdr3_aa: CSAPLVETQYF
v_call: TRBV20-1
d_call: NA
j_call: TRBJ2-5
clone_size: NA

cdr3_nt: TGTGCCAGCAGTGGTACCGGGACAGGACGGTCACCCCTCCACTTT
cdr3_aa: CASSGTGTGRSPLHF
v_call: TRBV2
d_call: TRBD1
j_call: TRBJ1-6
clone_size: few

cdr3_nt: TGTGCCAGCAGCGGATATGCGGGGGGACAGAGCGATACGCAGTATTTT
cdr3_aa: CASSGYAGGQSDTQYF
v_call: TRBV9
d_call: NA
j_call: TRBJ2-3
clone_size: few

cdr3_nt: TGTGCCATCAGTGAGAAGGCGGTGGCAGGGTCTGATGAGCAGTTCTTC
cdr3_aa: CAISEKAVAGSDEQFF
v_call: TRBV10-3
d_call: NA
j_call: TRBJ2-1
clone_size: NA

cdr3_nt: TGTGCCAGCGGGAACTCCGGCGAGCAGTACTTC
cdr3_aa: CASGNSGEQYF
v_call: TRBV25-1
d_call: NA
j_call: TRBJ2-7
clone_size: medium-sized

cdr3_nt: TGCGCCAGCAGCCAAGAGGGGCGGGGGTACTCTGGAAACACCATATATTTT
cdr3_aa: CASSQEGRGYSGNTIYF
v_call: TRBV4-3
d_call: NA
j_call: TRBJ1-3
clone_size: NA

cdr3_nt: TGTGCCAGCAGCGCAAGGGGCAGTCCATCCCCTCACACCATATATTTT
cdr3_aa: CASSARGSPSPHTIYF
v_call: TRBV7-9
d_call: NA
j_call: TRBJ1-3
clone_size: NA

cdr3_nt: TGTGCCAGTAGCCAAGAAGCGGGGGCAAACTACGAGCAGTACTTC
cdr3_aa: CASSQEAGANYEQYF
v_call: TRBV19
d_call: TRBD2
j_call: TRBJ2-7
clone_size: NA